This T cell receptor beta chain was obtained from a study of T-cell memory formation after mild COVID-19. Background on the study: Each donor largely had its own TCR clusters. Study outcomes and limitations: Whether day 37 second-wave clones are SARS-CoV-2-specific was not confirmed.

CDR3 length equals 14 residues. V was clipped by 5 bases and J by 3 bases; unmatched bases: 3. In germline, CDR1 is SEHNR, CDR2 FQNEAQ (reference sequence). In regard to this clonotype: Its antigen remains unidentified.

It was 5'RACE with constant-segment primers that produced the TCR alpha and TCR beta cDNA libraries, which carried sample barcodes and UMIs. TCRdb re-called the 5' RACE reads through MiXCR, storing one row per CDR3 protein. Of fewer than 140,000 distinct CDR3 sequences listed, over 15% are singletons. The chain recombines TRBV7-9 with TRBJ2-1, with 8 bases identical to TRBD1. Sequencing was carried out using PBMCs or a T cell subset sorted from them (not recorded which). The TCR originated in an adult woman who had mild COVID-19 (a few samples of this study predate the infection). Cell type and time point are not known. The CDR3 spells CASSAGTGYNEQFF. In nucleotides, the CDR3 is TGTGCCAGCAGCGCCGGGACAGGCTACAATGAGCAGTTCTTC. The variable domain in full, with the rest retrieved from reference TRBV7-9 and TRBJ2-1, is DTGVSQNPRHKITKRGQNVTFRCDPISEHNRLYWYRQTLGQGPEFLTYFQNEAQLEKSRLLSDRFSAERPKGSFSTLEIQRTEQGDSAMYLCASSAGTGYNEQFFGPGTRLTVL.